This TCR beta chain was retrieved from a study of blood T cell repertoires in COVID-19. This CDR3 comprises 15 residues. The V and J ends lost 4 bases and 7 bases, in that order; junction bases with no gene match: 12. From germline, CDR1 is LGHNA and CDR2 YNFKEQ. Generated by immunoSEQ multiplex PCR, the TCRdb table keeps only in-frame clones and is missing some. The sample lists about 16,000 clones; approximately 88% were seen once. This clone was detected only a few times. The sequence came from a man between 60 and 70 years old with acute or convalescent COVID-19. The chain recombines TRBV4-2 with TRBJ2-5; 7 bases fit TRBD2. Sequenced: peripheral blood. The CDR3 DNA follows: TGTGCCAGCAGCCCTGGACTAGACTCCCTGGGGACCCAGTACTTC. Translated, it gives CASSPGLDSLGTQYF.